The 5 T cell receptor beta chains reported below all come from one sample, sequenced in a study of control samples from healthy donors and cancer patients. Sequenced by immunoSEQ multiplex PCR; TCRdb stores in-frame clones only, minus some. The profile shows 150,000 to 200,000 clones, 91% of them singletons. Sample: blood. Every receptor here comes from a young woman in good health.

The chain carries TRBV19 and TRBJ2-2; D not certain. This CDR3 has 13 residues. The V gene's germline CDR1 is LNHDA and CDR2 SQIVND (reference sequence). Trimming removed 6 bases from V and 7 bases from J, with 12 bases in between. The chain's CDR3 is CASREGSYGELFF. The CDR3 DNA follows: TGTGCCAGTAGGGAAGGGTCGTACGGGGAGCTGTTTTTT.

The rearrangement uses TRBV20-1 and TRBJ2-5; no definite D call. Trimming shortened V by 6 bases and J by 12 bases, and 8 bases separated the two germline ends. The CDR3 runs 8 residues. Germline CDR1 DFQATT, CDR2 SNEGSKA (reference sequence). The CDR3 region has the DNA TGCAGTGCCACCCCTAAGTACTTC. This sequence encodes CSATPKYF.

DNA of the CDR3: TGTGCCAGCAGTTACGGGGAAACCTACGAGCAGTACTTC. As protein: CASSYGETYEQYF. J is TRBJ2-7 and V is TRBV6-2 or TRBV6-3; D gene uncertain. CDR1 and CDR2 (germline): MNHEY, SVGEGT. The CDR3 spans 13 residues. V was cut by 2 bases and J by 2 bases, with 7 bases left in between.

This clone showed up just once. V gene TRBV28 combines with J gene TRBJ1-5; tentative D call: TRBD1 (6 bases). Germline V CDR1 and CDR2: MDHEN, SYDVKM. CDR3 length equals 12 residues. Trimming stripped 5 bases from V and 8 bases from J, with 10 bases between. The CDR3 DNA reads TGTGCCAGCAGTGGGGGCGGCAAGCCCCAGCATTTT. Translating gives CASSGGGKPQHF.

The chain uses TRBV7-3 and TRBJ1-1; D call uncertain. V gave up 0 bases and J gave up 1 base, with 3 bases separating them. Looked up from germline, CDR1 is SGHTA and CDR2 is FQGTGA. There are 13 residues in the CDR3. CDR3 sequence reads: CASSLTANTEAFF. The CDR3 nucleotides are TGTGCCAGCAGCTTAACGGCGAACACTGAAGCTTTCTTT. The full variable domain, in which reference TRBV7-3 and TRBJ1-1 provide the parts outside the CDR3, is GAGVSQTPSNKVTEKGKYVELRCDPISGHTALYWYRQSLGQGPEFLIYFQGTGAADDSGLPNDRFFAVRPEGSVSTLKIQRTERGDSAVYLCASSLTANTEAFFGQGTRLTVV.